This T cell receptor (beta chain) emerged from a study of T cell responses to AZD1222 COVID-19 vaccine. This CDR3 has 15 residues. V gave up 2 bases and J gave up 2 bases, with 13 bases separating them. The germline gives CDR1 SQVTM, CDR2 ANQGSEA. Only in-frame clones appear in the TCRdb table, and some are missing; sequencing was by immunoSEQ multiplex PCR. The sample lists 68,000 or so clones; 85% to 90% were seen once. The receptor comes from an adult in good health. The rearrangement joins TRBV29-1 to TRBJ2-4, with D maybe TRBD2 (7 bases). The sequencing used peripheral blood, collected on day 0 of AZD1222 vaccination. CDR3: CSVERGAGTKNIQYF. The DNA of the CDR3 is TGCAGCGTTGAACGGGGGGCAGGGACCAAAAACATTCAGTACTTC.